This T cell receptor (beta chain) was documented in a study of PD-1 blockade in mismatch repair-deficient tumors. Study context: Patients had 11 to 13 mismatch repair-deficient cancer types and were previously treated and progressing.

This clone showed up just a few times. What it recognizes is unknown. One end of the junction varies from germline; a read error may be responsible. Libraries were prepared by immunoSEQ multiplex PCR; TCRdb keeps only in-frame clonotypes and omits some of them. The sample carries just under 65,000 clones, around 89% recorded once. A few pembrolizumab responders had their TCRs sequenced. The CDR3 is made up of 14 amino acids. CDR1 ENHRY and CDR2 SYGVKD come from the germline V gene. Broader study findings: After pembrolizumab, tumor-resident clones rose rapidly, then generally contracted before radiologic responses.

The TCR originated in an adult with mismatch repair-deficient cancer. The rearrangement links TRBV10-3 to TRBJ2-7; D gene ambiguous. The sequenced sample was peripheral blood, obtained 52 weeks after starting pembrolizumab. The CDR3 coding sequence is TGTGCCAGCAGTGAAGACGGATCCGTTTACGAGCAGTACTTC. Translated, it gives CASSEDGSVYEQYF.